A single sample gave rise to the 20 T cell receptor beta chains below, sequenced in a study of T cells after yellow fever vaccination. One entry per CDR3 protein results from TCRdb running MiXCR on the 5' RACE reads. The repertoire consists of more than 350,000 distinct CDR3 sequences, with around a tenth occurring once and the leading ten covering more than 15%. The source material was PBMCs, sampled on the day of the first yellow fever vaccination. These receptors were taken from a man aged 18 to 29 who received the YFV17D yellow fever vaccine.

This clonotype was recorded a few times. The chain carries TRBV29-1 and TRBJ2-2, with 8 bases identical to TRBD1. The germline V gene has CDR1 SQVTM and CDR2 ANQGSEA. The ends lost 6 bases at V and 0 bases at J; junction bases unmatched: 3. The CDR3 has 14 residues. The CDR3, as DNA: TGCAGCGTCGTGACAGGGGCGAACACCGGGGAGCTGTTTTTT. Its translation: CSVVTGANTGELFF.

This sequence joins TRBV7-9 and TRBJ1-2, with D possibly TRBD1 on 6 matching bases. The V gene's germline CDR1 is SEHNR and CDR2 FQNEAQ (reference sequence). This CDR3 is built from 15 residues. V lost 7 bases and J 2 bases, leaving 17 bases between the germline ends. The CDR3, as DNA: TGTGCCAGCACCAACTTTCGGGGGCGAAACTATGGCTACACCTTC. Its protein product is CASTNFRGRNYGYTF. Full variable domain (rest looked up from reference TRBV7-9 and TRBJ1-2): DTGVSQNPRHKITKRGQNVTFRCDPISEHNRLYWYRQTLGQGPEFLTYFQNEAQLEKSRLLSDRFSAERPKGSFSTLEIQRTEQGDSAMYLCASTNFRGRNYGYTFGSGTRLTVV.

This clonotype turned up a few times. The rearrangement links TRBV15 to TRBJ1-2; D is undetermined. The germline CDR1 and CDR2 sequences are LNHNV and YYDKDF (reference sequence). The germline V and J ends were trimmed by 0 bases and 6 bases, with 17 bases remaining between them. This CDR3 is 16 amino acids long. This CDR3 is CATSRDPRSDVHGYTF. The DNA for the CDR3 is TGTGCCACCAGCAGAGATCCCCGGAGCGACGTGCATGGCTACACCTTC.

This clonotype was seen only a few times. The rearrangement uses TRBV12-3 or TRBV12-4 and TRBJ2-3; D ambiguous. With 7 bases removed from V and 5 bases from J, the gap between germline ends came to 7 bases. The CDR3 runs 11 residues. CDR3 sequence (DNA): TGTGCCAGCACCATAGGAGATACGCAGTATTTT. Amino acid sequence: CASTIGDTQYF.

The gene calls are TRBV4-1 and TRBJ2-5; D uncertain. Germline CDR1 and CDR2: MGHRA and YSYEKL. V dropped 1 base and J dropped 4 bases, with 22 bases sitting between them. The CDR3 has 18 residues. The CDR3 sequence: CASSQVNLGFQKGETQYF. The CDR3 DNA reads as TGCGCCAGCAGCCAAGTCAATTTGGGGTTTCAGAAAGGAGAGACCCAGTACTTC.

The chain couples TRBV5-1 to TRBJ1-4; 9 bases are shared with TRBD1. CDR3 length: 16 amino acids. Looked up from germline, CDR1 is SGHRS and CDR2 is YFSETQ. Trimming at V came to 4 bases and at J to 4 bases, leaving 8 bases not matched to a gene. CDR3 protein: CASSDTGGAGNEKLFF. In nucleotides, the CDR3 is TGCGCCAGCAGCGATACAGGGGGCGCTGGTAATGAAAAACTGTTTTTT. The full variable domain, completed using reference TRBV5-1 and TRBJ1-4, is KAGVTQTPRYLIKTRGQQVTLSCSPISGHRSVSWYQQTPGQGLQFLFEYFSETQRNKGNFPGRFSGRQFSNSRSEMNVSTLELGDSALYLCASSDTGGAGNEKLFFGSGTQLSVL.

The V gene is TRBV19, the J gene TRBJ1-1; unclear D gene. The CDR3 length is 14 residues. V was pared by 7 bases and J by 1 base, with 13 bases between. The germline V gene encodes CDR1 LNHDA and CDR2 SQIVND (reference sequence). CDR3 nucleotide sequence: TGTGCCAGTAAAGGAAGGACCCCGAACACTGAAGCTTTCTTT. This sequence encodes CASKGRTPNTEAFF.

This clonotype has a handful of counts. V is TRBV7-6 and J is TRBJ1-4; D may be TRBD1 (5 bases). From germline, CDR1 is SGHVS and CDR2 FNYEAQ. Trimming removed 8 bases at V and 3 bases at J, with 10 bases between. The CDR3 is 13 amino acids. The DNA for the CDR3 is TGTGCCAGCGGGGGGGAGGCTAATGAAAAACTGTTTTTT. This translates into CASGGEANEKLFF.

This clonotype was seen ten or more times. The chain joins TRBV4-2 to TRBJ2-3; D may correspond to TRBD1 or TRBD2 (5 bases each). The CDR3 extends over 22 amino acids. V shed 0 bases and J shed 2 bases, with 30 bases lying between them. Germline V CDR1 and CDR2: LGHNA, YNFKEQ. CDR3 nucleotides: TGTGCCAGCAGCCAAGATAGTCAGATTACAAGGTTTCCGGGGCAACCCACAGATACGCAGTATTTT. Its translation: CASSQDSQITRFPGQPTDTQYF.

V and J are TRBV23-1 and TRBJ2-7; 8 bases are shared with TRBD2. TRBV23-1 is an ORF for which the function is uncertain. V was clipped by 0 bases and J by 3 bases; unmatched bases: 7. The CDR3 has 16 amino acids. For the CDR3, the DNA is TGCGCCAGCAGTCAATCTGGAGCGGGGGCCTACTACGAGCAGTACGTC. This translates into CASSQSGAGAYYEQYV.

V is TRBV5-6 and J is TRBJ2-7, with TRBD1 identical over 7 bases. V gave up 0 bases and J gave up 0 bases; unmatched junction bases: 6. CDR1 and CDR2 (germline): SGHDT, YYEEEE. This CDR3 region has 16 residues. The CDR3 bases are TGTGCCAGCAGCTTGGAGGTTAGGGGGCGCTCCTACGAGCAGTACGTC. Translating gives CASSLEVRGRSYEQYV.

CDR3 sequence reads: CANNYGTLYSYEQYV. For the CDR3, the DNA is TGTGCCAACAACTATGGAACCCTCTACTCCTACGAGCAGTACGTC. The chain combines TRBV7-9 with TRBJ2-7, with unresolved D. Germline lookup yields CDR1 SEHNR and CDR2 FQNEAQ (reference sequence). V lost 10 bases to trimming and J lost 0 bases, with 19 bases between them. There are 15 residues in the CDR3.

The V call is TRBV4-3, the J call TRBJ1-5, with D unclear. The CDR3 is made up of 15 amino acids. Trimming pared 0 bases from V and 3 bases from J, leaving 9 bases between. The germline CDR1 and CDR2 sequences are LGHNA and YSLEER. DNA for the CDR3: TGCGCCAGCAGCCAAGAATATCGCCCCAATCAGCCCCAGCATTTT. Translation: CASSQEYRPNQPQHF.

V and J are TRBV27 and TRBJ2-3; no clear D. Germline CDR1 is MNHEY and CDR2 is SMNVEV (reference sequence). V was pared by 2 bases and J by 0 bases, with 6 bases between. The CDR3 is 14 amino acids. The CDR3 loop reads CASSLVYSTDTQYF. The DNA for the CDR3 is TGTGCCAGCAGTTTAGTGTATAGCACAGATACGCAGTATTTT.

V gene TRBV15 combines with J gene TRBJ2-3; D not resolved. The CDR3 consists of 16 residues. Germline CDR1 LNHNV, CDR2 YYDKDF (reference sequence). V was trimmed by 5 bases and J by 4 bases, leaving 19 bases between them. The CDR3 loop is CATSSGRGFRADTQYF. DNA of the CDR3: TGTGCCACCAGCTCCGGTCGTGGCTTTCGGGCAGATACGCAGTATTTT.

V gene TRBV12-3 or TRBV12-4 combines with J gene TRBJ1-3; maybe TRBD1 (6 bases). Trimming left V 7 bases short and J 2 bases short, with 12 bases between. There are 14 residues in the CDR3. In DNA, the CDR3 is TGTGCCAGCATCCGAAACAGGGCTGGAAACACCATATATTTT. This translates into CASIRNRAGNTIYF.

This clonotype was detected only a few times. This chain uses TRBV6-1 with TRBJ2-7; D may be TRBD2 (7 bases). Germline V gene data show CDR1 as MNHNS and CDR2 as SASEGT. The CDR3 has 14 residues. V dropped 6 bases and J dropped 3 bases, with 15 bases sitting between them. The CDR3 DNA is TGTGCCAGCAGACCTGGGGGGGCGAACTACGAGCAGTACTTC. Translating it yields CASRPGGANYEQYF.

The chain joins TRBV30 to TRBJ1-1; D is unresolved. The germline gives CDR1 GTSNPN, CDR2 SVGIG (reference sequence). This CDR3 comprises 13 residues. Trimming shortened V by 0 bases and J by 1 base, and 6 bases separated the two germline ends. Here the CDR3 DNA reads TGTGCCTGGAGTGTACTGGGGAACACTGAAGCTTTCTTT. As protein: CAWSVLGNTEAFF.

This chain uses TRBV29-1 with TRBJ2-7; 9 bases line up with TRBD1. V lost 7 bases to trimming and J lost 0 bases; unmatched junction nucleotides: 7. The CDR3 consists of 14 residues. The germline V gene encodes CDR1 SQVTM and CDR2 ANQGSEA. The CDR3 reads CSARTGASSYEQYF. The DNA of the CDR3 is TGCAGCGCCCGGACAGGGGCAAGCTCCTACGAGCAGTACTTC.

In this sample, this clonotype turned up many times. The genes are TRBV6-5 and TRBJ1-3; a weak D match, TRBD1 (5 bases). There are 14 residues in the CDR3. The V end was cut by 4 bases, the J end by 1 base, with 8 bases between. Germline V gene lookup returns CDR1 MNHEY and CDR2 SVGAGI. The CDR3: CASSSGGSGNTIYF. The DNA of the CDR3 is TGTGCCAGCAGTTCGGGGGGGTCTGGAAACACCATATATTTT.